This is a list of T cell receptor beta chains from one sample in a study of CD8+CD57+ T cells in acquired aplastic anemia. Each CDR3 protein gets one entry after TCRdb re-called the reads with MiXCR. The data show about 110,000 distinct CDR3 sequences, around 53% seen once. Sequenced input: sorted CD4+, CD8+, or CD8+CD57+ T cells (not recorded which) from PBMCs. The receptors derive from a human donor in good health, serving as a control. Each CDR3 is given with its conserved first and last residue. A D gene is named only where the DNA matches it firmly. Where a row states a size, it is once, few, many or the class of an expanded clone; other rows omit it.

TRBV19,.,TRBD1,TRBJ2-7,CASSPRWGQGAYEQYF,TGTGCCAGTAGTCCCCGTTGGGGACAGGGGGCCTACGAGCAGTACTTC
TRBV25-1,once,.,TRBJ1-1,CASSECEGPMNTEAFF,TGTGCCAGCAGTGAATGTGAGGGGCCGATGAACACTGAAGCTTTCTTT
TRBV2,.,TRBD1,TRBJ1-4,CANNRGRGEKLFF,TGTGCCAATAACAGGGGTAGGGGTGAAAAACTGTTTTTT
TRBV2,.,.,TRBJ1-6,CASSQTGSNSPLHF,TGTGCCAGCAGCCAAACAGGGAGTAATTCACCCCTCCACTTT
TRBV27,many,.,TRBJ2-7,CASSSWTAGYEQYF,TGTGCCAGCAGTTCATGGACAGCAGGCTACGAGCAGTACTTC
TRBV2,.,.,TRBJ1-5,CASSERGVQPQHF,TGTGCCAGCAGTGAACGAGGGGTTCAGCCCCAGCATTTT
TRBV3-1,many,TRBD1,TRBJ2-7,CASSWTGYEQYF,TGTGCCAGCAGTTGGACAGGGTACGAGCAGTACTTC
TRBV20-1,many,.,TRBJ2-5,CSASAQTSQETQYF,TGCAGTGCTAGCGCTCAGACATCCCAAGAGACCCAGTACTTC
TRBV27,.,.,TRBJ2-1,CASSSGTGQFF,TGTGCCAGCAGTTCTGGTACGGGGCAGTTCTTC
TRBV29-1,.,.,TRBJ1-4,CSARGTVETNEKLFF,TGCAGCGCCAGGGGTACAGTGGAGACTAATGAAAAACTGTTTTTT
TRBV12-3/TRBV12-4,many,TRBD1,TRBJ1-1,CASSFALQGRGINTEAFF,TGTGCCAGCAGTTTCGCCTTACAGGGGCGAGGTATTAACACTGAAGCTTTCTTT
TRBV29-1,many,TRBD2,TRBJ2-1,CSVRVGGGTEQFF,TGCAGCGTTCGAGTGGGCGGGGGGACGGAGCAGTTCTTC
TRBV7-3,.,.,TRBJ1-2,CASSLMGTYGYTF,TGTGCCAGCAGCTTAATGGGGACCTATGGCTACACCTTC
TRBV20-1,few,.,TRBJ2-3,CSAEQGVGTDTQYF,TGCAGTGCTGAGCAGGGTGTTGGGACAGATACGCAGTATTTT
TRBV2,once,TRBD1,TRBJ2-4,CASRRDRENIQYF,TGTGCCAGCAGACGGGACAGGGAAAACATTCAGTACTTC
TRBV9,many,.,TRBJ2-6,CASSVIGAALSGANVLTF,TGTGCCAGCAGCGTAATCGGGGCTGCGCTCTCTGGGGCCAACGTCCTGACTTTC
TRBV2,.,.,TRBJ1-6,CASRTYYSPLHF,TGTGCCAGCAGGACATACTATTCACCCCTCCACTTT
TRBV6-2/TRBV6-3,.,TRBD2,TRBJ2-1,CASSYSPGLAGDNEQFF,TGTGCCAGCAGTTACTCGCCGGGACTAGCGGGGGACAATGAGCAGTTCTTC
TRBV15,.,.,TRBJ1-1,CATGLQHTEAFF,TGTGCCACCGGCCTTCAACACACTGAAGCTTTCTTT
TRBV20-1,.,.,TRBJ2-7,CSATGQRRGYEQYF,TGCAGTGCCACCGGACAGCGTCGTGGGTACGAGCAGTACTTC
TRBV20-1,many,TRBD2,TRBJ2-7,CSASPRGYYEQYF,TGCAGTGCTTCCCCGCGGGGGTACTACGAGCAGTACTTC
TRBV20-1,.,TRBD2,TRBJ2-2,CSASRGGNTGELFF,TGCAGTGCTTCCCGGGGGGGAAACACCGGGGAGCTGTTTTTT
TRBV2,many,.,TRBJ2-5,CATSLIYQETQYF,TGTGCCACCTCTCTCATTTATCAAGAGACCCAGTACTTC
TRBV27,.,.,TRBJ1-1,CASGLRNTEAFF,TGTGCCAGCGGCCTGAGGAACACTGAAGCTTTCTTT
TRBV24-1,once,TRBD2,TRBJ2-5,CATSSWGLVDKETQYF,TGTGCCACCAGCAGTTGGGGACTAGTAGATAAAGAGACCCAGTACTTC
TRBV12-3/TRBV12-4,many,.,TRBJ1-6,CASSYGAVYSPLHF,TGTGCCAGCAGTTACGGGGCCGTTTATTCACCCCTCCACTTT
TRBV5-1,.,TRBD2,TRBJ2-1,CASSEGLAGEQFF,TGCGCCAGCAGCGAGGGACTAGCGGGAGAGCAGTTCTTC
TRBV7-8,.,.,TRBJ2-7,CASSFQGTDSYEQYF,TGTGCCAGCAGCTTCCAAGGGACGGATTCCTACGAGCAGTACTTC
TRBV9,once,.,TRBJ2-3,CASSVGGIRTDTQYF,TGTGCCAGCAGCGTAGGGGGGATCCGCACAGATACGCAGTATTTT
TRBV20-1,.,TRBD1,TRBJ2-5,CSASNRGLGETQYF,TGCAGTGCCAGCAACAGGGGGCTAGGAGAGACCCAGTACTTC
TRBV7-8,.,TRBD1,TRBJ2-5,CASSRKQGRGETQYF,TGTGCCAGCAGCCGAAAACAGGGGCGTGGGGAGACCCAGTACTTC
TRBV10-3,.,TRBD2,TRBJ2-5,CAISGGVDGQETQYF,TGTGCCATCAGCGGGGGGGTCGATGGCCAAGAGACCCAGTACTTC
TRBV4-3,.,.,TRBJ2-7,CASSPGAGGQPQQYF,TGCGCCAGCAGCCCCGGGGCAGGGGGGCAGCCCCAGCAGTACTTC
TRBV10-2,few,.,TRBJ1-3,CASMDFETGNTIYF,TGCGCCAGCATGGACTTTGAAACTGGAAACACCATATATTTT
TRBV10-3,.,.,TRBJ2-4,CAISDSGSEDGNIQYF,TGTGCCATCAGTGATTCGGGCAGCGAAGACGGAAACATTCAGTACTTC
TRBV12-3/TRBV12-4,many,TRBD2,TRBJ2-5,CASSLGLAGGQQETQYF,TGTGCCAGCAGTCTAGGACTAGCGGGGGGACAACAAGAGACCCAGTACTTC
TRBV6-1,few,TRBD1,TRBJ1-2,CASSPTGVYGYTF,TGTGCCAGCAGCCCGACAGGGGTCTATGGCTACACCTTC
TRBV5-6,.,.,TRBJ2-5,CASSSGTPSNQPQYF,TGTGCCAGCAGCTCCGGGACACCTAGCAATCAGCCCCAGTACTTC
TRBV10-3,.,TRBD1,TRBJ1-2,CATAPGQGRDTF,TGTGCCACCGCACCGGGACAGGGGAGAGACACCTTC
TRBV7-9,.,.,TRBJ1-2,CASSFGQSYGYTF,TGTGCCAGCAGCTTTGGTCAGTCCTATGGCTACACCTTC
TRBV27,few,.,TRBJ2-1,CASSLGEGFEQFF,TGTGCCAGCAGTTTAGGCGAGGGCTTCGAGCAGTTCTTC
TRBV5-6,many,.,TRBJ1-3,CASSLGPVVDF,TGTGCCAGCAGCTTGGGACCGGTAGTGGATTTT
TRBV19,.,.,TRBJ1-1,CASSPDSPNTEAFF,TGTGCCAGTAGTCCGGACAGCCCGAACACTGAAGCTTTCTTT
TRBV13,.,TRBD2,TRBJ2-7,CASSWTSGYEQYF,TGTGCCAGCAGCTGGACTAGCGGCTACGAGCAGTACTTC
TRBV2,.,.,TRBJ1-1,CASSEGQSMAEAFF,TGTGCCAGCAGTGAAGGGCAGTCAATGGCGGAAGCTTTCTTT
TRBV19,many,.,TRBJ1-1,CASSISSANTEAFF,TGTGCCAGTAGTATTAGTTCAGCGAACACTGAAGCTTTCTTT
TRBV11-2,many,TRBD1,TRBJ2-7,CASSIGTASYEQYF,TGTGCCAGCAGCATCGGGACAGCTTCCTACGAGCAGTACTTC
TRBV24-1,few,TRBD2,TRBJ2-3,CATSDFLAGGPDTQYF,TGTGCCACCAGTGATTTTCTAGCGGGAGGGCCTGATACGCAGTATTTT
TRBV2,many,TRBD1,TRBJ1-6,CASRLGQENNSPLHF,TGTGCCAGCAGGCTGGGACAGGAAAATAATTCACCCCTCCACTTT
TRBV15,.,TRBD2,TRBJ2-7,CATSERGAYEQYF,TGTGCCACCAGCGAGCGGGGGGCCTACGAGCAGTACTTC
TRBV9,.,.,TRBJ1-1,CASSERGGTASTIPSMNTEAFF,TGTGCCAGCAGCGAGAGGGGGGGGACGGCATCCACTATTCCCTCTATGAACACTGAAGCTTTCTTT
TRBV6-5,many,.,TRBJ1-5,CASSYREGNQPQHF,TGTGCCAGCAGTTACAGGGAGGGCAATCAGCCCCAGCATTTT
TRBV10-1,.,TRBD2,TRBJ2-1,CASSDGTSDLNEQFF,TGCGCCAGCAGTGATGGGACTAGCGATCTCAATGAGCAGTTCTTC
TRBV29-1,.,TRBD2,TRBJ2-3,CSVAGLAGTTDTQYF,TGCAGCGTTGCGGGACTAGCGGGGACCACAGATACGCAGTATTTT
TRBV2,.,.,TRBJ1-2,CASSEEGFYGYTF,TGTGCCAGCAGTGAAGAGGGCTTCTATGGCTACACCTTC
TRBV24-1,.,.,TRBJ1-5,CATSDHTTGTVNQPQHF,TGTGCCACCAGTGATCATACGACCGGGACGGTCAATCAGCCCCAGCATTTT
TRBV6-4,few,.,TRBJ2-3,CASSDSTSTDTQYF,TGTGCCAGCAGTGACTCGACTAGCACAGATACGCAGTATTTT
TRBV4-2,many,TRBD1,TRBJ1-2,CASSPIGTGRDYGYTF,TGTGCCAGCAGCCCGATCGGGACAGGGAGGGATTATGGCTACACCTTC
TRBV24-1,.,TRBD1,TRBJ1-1,CATRDSKNTEAFF,TGTGCCACCCGGGACAGCAAGAACACTGAAGCTTTCTTT